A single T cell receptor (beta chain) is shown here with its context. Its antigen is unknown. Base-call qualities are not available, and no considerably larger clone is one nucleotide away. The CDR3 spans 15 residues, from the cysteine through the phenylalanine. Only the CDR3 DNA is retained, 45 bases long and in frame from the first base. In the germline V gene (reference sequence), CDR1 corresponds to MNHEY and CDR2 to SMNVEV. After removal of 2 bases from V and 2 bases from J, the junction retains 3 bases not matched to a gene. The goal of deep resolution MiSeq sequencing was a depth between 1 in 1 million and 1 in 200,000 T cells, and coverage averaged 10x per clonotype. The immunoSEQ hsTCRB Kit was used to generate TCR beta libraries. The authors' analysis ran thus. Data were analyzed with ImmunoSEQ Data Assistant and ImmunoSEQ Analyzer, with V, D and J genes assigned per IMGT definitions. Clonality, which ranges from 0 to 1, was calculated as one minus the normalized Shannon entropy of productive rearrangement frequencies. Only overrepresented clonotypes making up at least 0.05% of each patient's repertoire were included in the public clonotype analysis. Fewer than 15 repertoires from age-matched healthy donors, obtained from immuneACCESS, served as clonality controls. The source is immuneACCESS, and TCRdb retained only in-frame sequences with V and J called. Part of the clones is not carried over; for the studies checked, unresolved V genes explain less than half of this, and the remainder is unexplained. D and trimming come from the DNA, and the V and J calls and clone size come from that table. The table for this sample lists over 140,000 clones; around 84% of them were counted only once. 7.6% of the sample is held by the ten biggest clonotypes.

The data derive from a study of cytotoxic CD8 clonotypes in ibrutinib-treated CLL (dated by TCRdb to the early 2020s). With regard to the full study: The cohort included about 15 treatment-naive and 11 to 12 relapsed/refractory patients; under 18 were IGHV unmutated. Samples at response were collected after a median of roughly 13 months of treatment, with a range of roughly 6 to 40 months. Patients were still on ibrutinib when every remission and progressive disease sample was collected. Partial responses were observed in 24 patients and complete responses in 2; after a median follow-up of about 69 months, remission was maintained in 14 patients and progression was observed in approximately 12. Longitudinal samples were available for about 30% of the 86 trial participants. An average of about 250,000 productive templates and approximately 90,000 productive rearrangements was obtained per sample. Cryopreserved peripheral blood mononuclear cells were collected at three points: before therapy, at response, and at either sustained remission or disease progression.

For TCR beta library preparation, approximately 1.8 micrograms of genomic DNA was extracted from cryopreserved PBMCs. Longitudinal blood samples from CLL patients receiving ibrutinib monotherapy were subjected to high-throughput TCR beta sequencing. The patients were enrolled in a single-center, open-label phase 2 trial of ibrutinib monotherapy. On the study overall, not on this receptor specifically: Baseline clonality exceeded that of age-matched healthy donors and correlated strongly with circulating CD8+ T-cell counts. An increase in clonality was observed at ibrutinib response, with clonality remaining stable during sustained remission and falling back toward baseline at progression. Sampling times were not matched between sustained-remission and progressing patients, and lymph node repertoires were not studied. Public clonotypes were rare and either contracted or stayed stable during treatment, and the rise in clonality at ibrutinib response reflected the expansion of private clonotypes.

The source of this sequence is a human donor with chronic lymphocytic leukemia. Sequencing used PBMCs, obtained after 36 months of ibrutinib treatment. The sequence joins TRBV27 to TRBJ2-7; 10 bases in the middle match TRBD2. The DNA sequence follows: TGTGCCAGCAGTTTAGGCCTAGCGGGAGCCTACGAGCAGTACTTC. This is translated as CASSLGLAGAYEQYF.